Below, one T cell receptor (beta chain) is given with its context. Its antigen is currently not known. Base qualities are not provided; no much larger clone lies one nucleotide away. CDR1 and CDR2 are read off the germline V gene as MDHEN and SYDVKM. V and J are truncated by 6 bases and 2 bases respectively, leaving an intervening sequence of 9 bases. The CDR3 starts with the cysteine, ends with the phenylalanine, and has 13 residues. Solely the CDR3 DNA is kept, with 39 bases framed from the first base. These data come from a study of cytomegalovirus exposure and HLA in healthy donors (TCRdb year 2017). Study-wide context: The roughly 650 repertoires of the first cohort and the 95 to 150 validation repertoires were produced on the same platform, according to a later analysis. The study combined high-throughput TCR immunosequencing, statistical association of individual TCRs with disease status, and machine learning to predict cytomegalovirus infection status. In addition to the first cohort of 666 subjects, a separate validation cohort of 130 or so different subjects was used. The aim of the study was to test whether cataloging public T cell receptors could identify signatures of past pathogen exposure. Study-level results and caveats: All 120 or so repertoires were used to score co-occurrence in the validation cohort in a later analysis, because that analysis had no HLA typing for the cohort. Cytomegalovirus status was reported to be diagnosed by the classifier with high specificity and sensitivity in both the original and validation cohorts. Across donors, most TCR sequences were observed very rarely, whereas some public TCRs were present in many individuals. The study listed 164 TCR beta chains as associated with cytomegalovirus. In vitro tests confirmed that a few of the cytomegalovirus-associated TCR beta chains recognize cytomegalovirus antigens. The authors suggested that the approach could potentially be generalized to other disease states and immunological phenotypes. Of the cluster scores, 85% to 95% were above 0 in a later analysis, which found that TCRs clustered in the first cohort also tended to co-occur in the 120 or so validation repertoires.

Library method: the immunoSEQ multiplex PCR assay. Per the authors' processing: A statistical classification framework was developed to diagnose cytomegalovirus status using the catalog of TCR beta chain sequences. As stored in TCRdb, this immuneACCESS dataset retains in-frame rearrangements with V and J assigned. A fraction of the clones does not appear; measured against another copy, unresolved V genes explain less than half of the discrepancy, and the remainder lacks a known reason. V and J calls and clone size follow that table, whereas D and trimming were derived from the DNA. This sample is represented by fewer than 400,000 clones; 75% to 90% of them were singletons. The ten largest clones represent about 0.8% of the sample. Donors formed part of the validation cohort, which comprised over a hundred subjects and was distinct from the first cohort of under 850 subjects.

Sequencing used PBMCs. The chain links TRBV28 with TRBJ2-3; no D gene call is confident. The TCR originated in a woman aged 18-29 years in good health and CMV-seronegative. CDR3 sequence: CASREWNTDTQYF. In nucleotides, the sequence is TGTGCCAGCAGGGAGTGGAACACAGATACGCAGTATTTT.